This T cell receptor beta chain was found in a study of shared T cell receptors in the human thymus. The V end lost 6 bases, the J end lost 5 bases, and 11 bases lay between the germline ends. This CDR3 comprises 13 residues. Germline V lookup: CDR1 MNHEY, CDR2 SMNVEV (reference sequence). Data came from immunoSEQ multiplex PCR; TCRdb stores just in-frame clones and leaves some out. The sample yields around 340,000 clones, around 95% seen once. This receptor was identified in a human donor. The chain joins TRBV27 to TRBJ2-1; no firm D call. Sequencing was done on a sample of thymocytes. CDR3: CASRRLVDNEQFF. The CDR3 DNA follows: TGTGCCAGCAGGAGGTTGGTCGACAATGAGCAGTTCTTC.